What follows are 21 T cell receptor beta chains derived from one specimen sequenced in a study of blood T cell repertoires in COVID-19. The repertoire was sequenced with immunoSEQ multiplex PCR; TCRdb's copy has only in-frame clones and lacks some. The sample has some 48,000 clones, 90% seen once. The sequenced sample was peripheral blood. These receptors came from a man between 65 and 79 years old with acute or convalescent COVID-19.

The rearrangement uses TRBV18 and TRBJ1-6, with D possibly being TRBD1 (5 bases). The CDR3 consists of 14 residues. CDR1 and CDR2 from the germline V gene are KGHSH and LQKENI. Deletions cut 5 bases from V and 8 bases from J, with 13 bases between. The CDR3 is CASSIQEYDSPLHF. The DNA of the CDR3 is TGTGCCAGCTCAATACAGGAGTATGATTCACCCCTCCACTTT.

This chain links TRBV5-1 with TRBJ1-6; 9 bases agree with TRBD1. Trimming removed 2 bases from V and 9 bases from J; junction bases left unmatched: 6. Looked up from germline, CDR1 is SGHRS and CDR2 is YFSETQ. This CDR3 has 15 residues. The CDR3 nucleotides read TGCGCCAGCAGCTTAACCGGGACAGGGAGTTCACCCCTCCACTTT. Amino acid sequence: CASSLTGTGSSPLHF.

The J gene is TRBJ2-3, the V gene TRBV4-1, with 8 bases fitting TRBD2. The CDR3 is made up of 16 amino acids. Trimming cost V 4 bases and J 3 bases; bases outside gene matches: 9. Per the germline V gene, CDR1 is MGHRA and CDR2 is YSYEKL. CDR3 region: CASSRRSGGRTDTQYF. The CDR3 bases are TGCGCCAGCAGCCGGCGAAGCGGGGGAAGAACAGATACGCAGTATTTT.

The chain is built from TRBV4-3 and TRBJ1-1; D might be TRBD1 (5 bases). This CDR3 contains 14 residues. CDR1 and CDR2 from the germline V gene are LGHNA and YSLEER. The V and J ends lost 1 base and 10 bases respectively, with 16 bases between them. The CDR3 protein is CASSQGGVGGGAFF. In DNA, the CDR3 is TGCGCCAGCAGCCAAGGGGGCGTGGGAGGTGGAGCTTTCTTT.

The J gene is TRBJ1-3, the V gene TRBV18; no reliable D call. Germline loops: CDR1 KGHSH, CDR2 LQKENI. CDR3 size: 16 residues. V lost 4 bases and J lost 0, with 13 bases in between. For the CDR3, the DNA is TGTGCCAGCTCACTCGAGGGCATAAACTCTGGAAACACCATATATTTT. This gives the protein CASSLEGINSGNTIYF. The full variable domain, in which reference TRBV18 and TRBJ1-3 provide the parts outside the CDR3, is NAGVMQNPRHLVRRRGQEARLRCSPMKGHSHVYWYRQLPEEGLKFMVYLQKENIIDESGMPKERFSAEFPKEGPSILRIQQVVRGDSAAYFCASSLEGINSGNTIYFGEGSWLTVV.

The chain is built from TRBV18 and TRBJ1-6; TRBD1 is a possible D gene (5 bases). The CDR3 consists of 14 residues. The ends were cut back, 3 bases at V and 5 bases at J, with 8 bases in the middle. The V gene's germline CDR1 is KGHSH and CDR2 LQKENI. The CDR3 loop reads CASSPGQHNSPLHF. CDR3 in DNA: TGTGCCAGCTCACCGGGGCAGCATAATTCACCCCTCCACTTT.

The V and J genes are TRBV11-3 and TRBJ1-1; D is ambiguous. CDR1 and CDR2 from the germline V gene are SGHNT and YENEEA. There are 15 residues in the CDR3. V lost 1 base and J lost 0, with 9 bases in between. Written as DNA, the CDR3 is TGTGCCAGCAGCTTAGTGGCGGAAATGAACACTGAAGCTTTCTTT. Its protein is CASSLVAEMNTEAFF.

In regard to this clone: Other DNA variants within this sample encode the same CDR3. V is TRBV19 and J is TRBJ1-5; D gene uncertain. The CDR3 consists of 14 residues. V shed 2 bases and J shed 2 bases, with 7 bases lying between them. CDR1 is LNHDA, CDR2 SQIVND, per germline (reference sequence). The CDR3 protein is CASSIRTGNQPQHF. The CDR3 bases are TGTGCCAGTAGTATACGTACTGGCAATCAGCCCCAGCATTTT. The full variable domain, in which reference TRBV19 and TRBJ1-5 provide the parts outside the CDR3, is DGGITQSPKYLFRKEGQNVTLSCEQNLNHDAMYWYRQDPGQGLRLIYYSQIVNDFQKGDIAEGYSVSREKKESFPLTVTSAQKNPTAFYLCASSIRTGNQPQHFGDGTRLSIL.

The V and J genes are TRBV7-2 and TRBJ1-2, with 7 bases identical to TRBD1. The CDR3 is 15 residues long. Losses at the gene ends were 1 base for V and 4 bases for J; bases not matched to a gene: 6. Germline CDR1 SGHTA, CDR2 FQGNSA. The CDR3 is CASSLGGQVFYGYTF. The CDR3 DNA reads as TGTGCCAGCAGCTTAGGAGGACAGGTCTTCTATGGCTACACCTTC.

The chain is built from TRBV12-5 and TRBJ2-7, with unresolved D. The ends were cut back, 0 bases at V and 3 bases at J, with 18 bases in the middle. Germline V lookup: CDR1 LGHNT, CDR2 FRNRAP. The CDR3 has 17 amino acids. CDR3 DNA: TGTGCTAGTGGTTTGGTAAGGAAACAGTCCGATGACTACGAGCAGTACTTC. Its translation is CASGLVRKQSDDYEQYF.

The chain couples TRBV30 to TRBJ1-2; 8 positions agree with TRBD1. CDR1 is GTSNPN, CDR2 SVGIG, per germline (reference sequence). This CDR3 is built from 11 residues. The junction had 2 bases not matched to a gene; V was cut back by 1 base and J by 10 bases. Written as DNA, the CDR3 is TGTGCCTGGAGTGGGACAGGGTACTACACCTTC. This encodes CAWSGTGYYTF.

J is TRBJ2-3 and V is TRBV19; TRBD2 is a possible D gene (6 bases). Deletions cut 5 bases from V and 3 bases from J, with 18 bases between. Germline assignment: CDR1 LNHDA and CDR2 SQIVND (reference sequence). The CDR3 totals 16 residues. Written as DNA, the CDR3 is TGTGCCAGTAGTCAAGGACTACTATTGGGGACAGATACGCAGTATTTT. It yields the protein CASSQGLLLGTDTQYF.

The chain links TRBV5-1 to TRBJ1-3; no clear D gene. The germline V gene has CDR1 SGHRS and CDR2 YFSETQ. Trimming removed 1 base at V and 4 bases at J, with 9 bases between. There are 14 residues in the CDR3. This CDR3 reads CASSLSGPGNTIYF. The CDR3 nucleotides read TGCGCCAGCAGCTTGTCAGGTCCAGGAAACACCATATATTTT.

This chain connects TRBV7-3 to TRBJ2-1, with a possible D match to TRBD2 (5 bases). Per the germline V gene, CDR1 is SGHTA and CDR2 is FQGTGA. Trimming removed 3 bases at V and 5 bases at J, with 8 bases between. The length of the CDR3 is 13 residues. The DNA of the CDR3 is TGTGCCAGCAGCTTGACTACCAACAATGAGCAGTTCTTC. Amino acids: CASSLTTNNEQFF.

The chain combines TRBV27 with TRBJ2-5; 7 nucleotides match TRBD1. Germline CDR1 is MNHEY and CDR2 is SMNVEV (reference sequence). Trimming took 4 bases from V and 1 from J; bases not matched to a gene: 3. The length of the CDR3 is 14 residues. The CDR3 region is CASSSTGIQETQYF. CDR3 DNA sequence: TGTGCCAGCAGTTCGACAGGGATCCAAGAGACCCAGTACTTC.

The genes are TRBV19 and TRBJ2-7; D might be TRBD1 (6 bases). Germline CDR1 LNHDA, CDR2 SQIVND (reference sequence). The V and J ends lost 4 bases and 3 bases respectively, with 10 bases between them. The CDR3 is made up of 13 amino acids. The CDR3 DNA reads TGTGCCAGTAGTACCTCGACAGGCTACGAGCAGTACTTC. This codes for CASSTSTGYEQYF.

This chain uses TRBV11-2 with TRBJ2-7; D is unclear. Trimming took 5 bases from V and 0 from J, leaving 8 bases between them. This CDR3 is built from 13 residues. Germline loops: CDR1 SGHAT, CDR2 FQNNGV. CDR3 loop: CASSGINSYEQYF. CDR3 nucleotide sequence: TGTGCCAGCAGCGGCATAAACTCCTACGAGCAGTACTTC.

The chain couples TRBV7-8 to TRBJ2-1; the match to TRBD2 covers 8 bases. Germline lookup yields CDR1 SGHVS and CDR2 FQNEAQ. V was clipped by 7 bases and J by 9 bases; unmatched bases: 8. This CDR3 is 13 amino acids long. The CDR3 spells CASIPGGTREQFF. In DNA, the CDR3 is TGTGCCAGCATCCCGGGAGGGACTCGTGAGCAGTTCTTC. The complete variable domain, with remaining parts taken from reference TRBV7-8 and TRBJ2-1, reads GAGVSQSPRYKVAKRGQDVALRCDPISGHVSLFWYQQALGQGPEFLTYFQNEAQLDKSGLPSDRFFAERPEGSVSTLKIQRTQQEDSAVYLCASIPGGTREQFFGPGTRLTVL.

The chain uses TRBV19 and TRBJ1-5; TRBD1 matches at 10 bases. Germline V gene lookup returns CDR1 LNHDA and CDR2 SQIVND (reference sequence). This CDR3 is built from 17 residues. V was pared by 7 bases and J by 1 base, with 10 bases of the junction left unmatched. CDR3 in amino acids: CASIPRDRGVSNQPQHF. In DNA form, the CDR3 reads TGTGCCAGTATTCCTCGGGACAGGGGTGTCAGCAATCAGCCCCAGCATTTT.

CDR3 sequence: CASSVTGTYGNEQFF. In nucleotides, the CDR3 is TGTGCCAGTAGTGTAACAGGGACGTACGGCAATGAGCAGTTCTTC. The rearrangement joins TRBV19 to TRBJ2-1, with D possibly being TRBD1 (6 bases). The CDR3 sequence is 15 residues long. Germline loops: CDR1 LNHDA, CDR2 SQIVND (reference sequence). Trimming took off 5 bases at V and 6 bases at J, with 17 bases between the two ends.

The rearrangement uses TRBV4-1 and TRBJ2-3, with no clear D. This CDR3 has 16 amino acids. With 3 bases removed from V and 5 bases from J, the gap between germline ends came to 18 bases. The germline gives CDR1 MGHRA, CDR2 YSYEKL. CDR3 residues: CASSQANGPAQDTQYF. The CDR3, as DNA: TGCGCCAGCAGCCAGGCTAATGGGCCCGCCCAAGATACGCAGTATTTT.